This T cell receptor (beta chain) was obtained from a study of blood T cell repertoires in COVID-19. The wider study: The samples span acute and convalescent COVID-19 from the United States, Italy and Spain. Nucleic acid was either cDNA or gDNA, and it came from T cells, B-cell-depleted T cells, or PBMCs.

In the authors' methods: Reference gene primer amplification in the assay estimated nucleated cell counts. Profiling relied on immunoSEQ multiplex PCR, and the TCRdb table lists in-frame clones only, not all of them. V and J calls and clone size are given by that table; D and trimming were obtained from the DNA. The table lists about 110,000 clones, about 88% of them singletons, with over 2% in the top ten. The CDR3 is 13 residues long. Trimming took off 3 bases at V and 2 bases at J, with 7 bases between the two ends. Germline V gives CDR1 LNHDA, CDR2 SQIVND (reference sequence). The source of this sequence is a human donor in a cohort sampled during active COVID-19. Sequenced material: peripheral blood. The V and J genes are TRBV19 and TRBJ1-1, with D hard to call. CDR3 DNA: TGTGCCAGTAGTATTATTCTCAACACTGAAGCTTTCTTT. Its translation: CASSIILNTEAFF. Supplemented by reference TRBV19 and TRBJ1-1, the full variable domain reads DGGITQSPKYLFRKEGQNVTLSCEQNLNHDAMYWYRQDPGQGLRLIYYSQIVNDFQKGDIAEGYSVSREKKESFPLTVTSAQKNPTAFYLCASSIILNTEAFFGQGTRLTVV.